This note documents a single T cell receptor (beta chain) sequence. Its antigen is currently unknown. The data derive from a study of graft-versus-host responses after intestinal transplantation. Study background: Anti-thymocyte globulin induction, then tacrolimus and steroids for about three years, went to all recipients.

Method: immunoSEQ multiplex PCR; TCRdb's copy keeps in-frame clones and lacks some. This sample has 80,000 to 100,000 clones, with around 90% found just once. The CDR3 sequence is 15 residues long. Germline values: CDR1 MDHEN, CDR2 SYDVKM. Trimming removed 3 bases from V and 4 bases from J, with 13 bases in between. This chain links TRBV28 with TRBJ1-5; D might be TRBD1 (6 bases). The sequenced sample was unstimulated CD4+ T cells sorted from spleen or lymph node cells, obtained before intestinal transplant. This clonotype originated in a human donor who received an intestinal transplant. The CDR3 coding sequence is TGTGCCAGCAGTTTTATGGGGGCGCGAAATCAGCCCCAGCATTTT. As protein: CASSFMGARNQPQHF.